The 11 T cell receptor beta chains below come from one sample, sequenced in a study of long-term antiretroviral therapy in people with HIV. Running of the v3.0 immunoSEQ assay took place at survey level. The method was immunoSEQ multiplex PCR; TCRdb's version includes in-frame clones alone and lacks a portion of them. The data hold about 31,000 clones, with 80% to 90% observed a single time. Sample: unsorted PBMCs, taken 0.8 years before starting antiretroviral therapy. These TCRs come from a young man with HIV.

As DNA, the CDR3 is TGTGCCAGCAGCGTAGTCCCTAATAATCTCGAGCAGTACTTC. Amino acids: CASSVVPNNLEQYF. The chain has TRBV9 and TRBJ2-7; D not certain. The CDR3 sequence is 14 residues long. V lost 0 bases, J lost 6 bases, and 13 bases lay in between. The germline CDR1 and CDR2 sequences are SGDLS and YYNGEE.

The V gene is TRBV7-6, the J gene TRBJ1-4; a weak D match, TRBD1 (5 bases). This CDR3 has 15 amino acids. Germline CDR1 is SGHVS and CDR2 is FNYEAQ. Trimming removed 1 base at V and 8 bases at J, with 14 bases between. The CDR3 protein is CASSLGGNRFEKLFF. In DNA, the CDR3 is TGTGCCAGCAGCTTAGGGGGGAATCGGTTCGAAAAACTGTTTTTT. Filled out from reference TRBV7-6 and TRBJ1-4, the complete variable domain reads GAGVSQSPRYKVTKRGQDVALRCDPISGHVSLYWYRQALGQGPEFLTYFNYEAQQDKSGLPNDRFSAERPEGSISTLTIQRTEQRDSAMYRCASSLGGNRFEKLFFGSGTQLSVL.

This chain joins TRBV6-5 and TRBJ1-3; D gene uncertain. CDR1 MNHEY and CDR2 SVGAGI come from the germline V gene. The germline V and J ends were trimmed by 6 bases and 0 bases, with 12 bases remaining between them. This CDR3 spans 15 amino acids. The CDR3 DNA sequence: TGTGCCAGCAGATCCTTGGGGAGCTCTGGAAACACCATATATTTT. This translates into CASRSLGSSGNTIYF.

The CDR3 region is CASSQDPFQILGDTIYF. The CDR3 DNA follows: TGTGCCAGCAGCCAAGATCCCTTCCAGATACTCGGAGACACCATATATTTT. The chain has TRBV14 and TRBJ1-3; D gene ambiguous. Deletions cut 0 bases from V and 8 bases from J, with 20 bases between. The CDR3 is 17 residues long. CDR1 SGHDN and CDR2 FVKESK come from the germline V gene.

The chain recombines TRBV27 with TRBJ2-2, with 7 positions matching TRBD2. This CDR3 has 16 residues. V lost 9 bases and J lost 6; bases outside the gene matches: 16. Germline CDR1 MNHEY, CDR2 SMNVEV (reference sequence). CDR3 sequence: CASRGTPGDYPGELFF. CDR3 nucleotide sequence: TGTGCCAGTCGTGGAACACCGGGGGACTACCCCGGGGAGCTGTTTTTT.

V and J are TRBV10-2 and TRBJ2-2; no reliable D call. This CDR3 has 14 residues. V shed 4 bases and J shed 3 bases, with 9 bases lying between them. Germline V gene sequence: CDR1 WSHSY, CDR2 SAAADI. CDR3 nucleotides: TGCGCCAGCAGTGGGTCCCTGGACACCGGGGAGCTGTTTTTT. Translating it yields CASSGSLDTGELFF.

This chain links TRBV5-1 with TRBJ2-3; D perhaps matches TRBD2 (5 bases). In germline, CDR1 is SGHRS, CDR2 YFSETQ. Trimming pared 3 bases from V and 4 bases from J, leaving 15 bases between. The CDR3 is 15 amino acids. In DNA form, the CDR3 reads TGCGCCAGCAGCTCCTCGGGGAGCGCATCAGATACGCAGTATTTT. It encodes CASSSSGSASDTQYF. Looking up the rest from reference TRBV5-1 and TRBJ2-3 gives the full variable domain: KAGVTQTPRYLIKTRGQQVTLSCSPISGHRSVSWYQQTPGQGLQFLFEYFSETQRNKGNFPGRFSGRQFSNSRSEMNVSTLELGDSALYLCASSSSGSASDTQYFGPGTRLTVL.

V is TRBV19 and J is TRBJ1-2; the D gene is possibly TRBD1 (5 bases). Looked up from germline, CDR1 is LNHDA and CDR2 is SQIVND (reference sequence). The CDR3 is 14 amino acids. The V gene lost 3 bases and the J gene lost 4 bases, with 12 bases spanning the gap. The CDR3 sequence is CASSMVGTGYGYTF. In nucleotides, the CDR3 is TGTGCCAGTAGTATGGTGGGGACGGGCTATGGCTACACCTTC.

The CDR3 coding sequence is TGTGCCAGCAGTTCGCCGGGACCACTTAATGGCTACACCTTC. Its translation is CASSSPGPLNGYTF. The chain has TRBV6-5 and TRBJ1-2; weak D call: TRBD1 (5 bases). V was pared by 4 bases and J by 6 bases, with 15 bases between. CDR3 length: 14 residues. Germline CDR1 is MNHEY and CDR2 is SVGAGI.

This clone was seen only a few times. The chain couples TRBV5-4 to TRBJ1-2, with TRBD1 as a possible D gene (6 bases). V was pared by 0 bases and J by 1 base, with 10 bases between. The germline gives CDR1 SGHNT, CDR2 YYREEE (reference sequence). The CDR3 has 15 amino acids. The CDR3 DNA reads TGTGCCAGCAGCTTGGGTCCAGGGGTTAACTATGGCTACACCTTC. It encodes CASSLGPGVNYGYTF.

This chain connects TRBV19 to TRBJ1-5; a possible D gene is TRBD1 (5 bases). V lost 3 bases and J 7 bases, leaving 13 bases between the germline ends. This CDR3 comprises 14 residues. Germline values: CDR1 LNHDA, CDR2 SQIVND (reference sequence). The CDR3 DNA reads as TGTGCCAGTAGTATCCTGGGGGAGGGACAGCCCCAGCATTTT. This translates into CASSILGEGQPQHF.